The 25 T cell receptor beta chains given below trace back to one sample, sequenced in a study of shared clonotypes between healthy human individuals. TCRdb's table, derived via immunoSEQ multiplex PCR, lists solely in-frame clones and lacks some. Among 2,100,000 or so clones listed, approximately 94% were seen once. What was sequenced was naive CD4+ T cells sorted from blood. Sample subset: CD45RA+ positively selected. The source is a man between 18 and 35 years old in good health.

This chain connects TRBV6-1 to TRBJ2-2; D possibly corresponds to TRBD1 (5 bases). The CDR3 contains 15 residues. Trimming removed 2 bases from V and 6 bases from J, with 13 bases in between. Germline V gene lookup returns CDR1 MNHNS and CDR2 SASEGT. CDR3 loop: CASSEIRAGAGELFF. The CDR3 nucleotides read TGTGCCAGCAGTGAAATCAGGGCTGGGGCCGGGGAGCTGTTTTTT.

This clone has a single count. The chain is built from TRBV5-4 and TRBJ1-1; D ambiguous. Germline lookup yields CDR1 SGHNT and CDR2 YYREEE (reference sequence). The V end was cut by 0 bases, the J end by 1 base, with 7 bases between. This CDR3 comprises 14 residues. CDR3 loop: CASSLAVENTEAFF. DNA of the CDR3: TGTGCCAGCAGCTTGGCCGTGGAGAACACTGAAGCTTTCTTT.

This chain uses TRBV9 with TRBJ1-3; unclear D gene. The CDR3 consists of 14 residues. V shed 4 bases and J shed 4 bases, with 12 bases lying between them. The germline V gene has CDR1 SGDLS and CDR2 YYNGEE. The CDR3 loop reads CASSFRSGGNTIYF. The CDR3, as DNA: TGTGCCAGCAGCTTTCGGTCCGGGGGAAACACCATATATTTT.

The chain recombines TRBV6-5 with TRBJ2-5; 13 nucleotides match TRBD2. Germline-derived CDR1 and CDR2 are MNHEY and SVGAGI. The V and J ends lost 6 bases and 8 bases, in that order; junction bases with no gene match: 6. The length of the CDR3 is 14 residues. The CDR3 DNA reads TGTGCCAGCAGCATGGGACTAGCGGGATCAACCCAGTACTTC. Translated: CASSMGLAGSTQYF.

This chain connects TRBV6-1 to TRBJ1-5; D not resolved. V shed 7 bases and J shed 4 bases, with 11 bases lying between them. This CDR3 is built from 13 residues. The germline CDR1 and CDR2 sequences are MNHNS and SASEGT. CDR3 residues: CASMGGMNQPQHF. Here the CDR3 DNA reads TGTGCCAGCATGGGTGGTATGAATCAGCCCCAGCATTTT.

The J gene is TRBJ2-7, the V gene TRBV2; TRBD1 is a possible D gene (6 bases). Germline CDR1 and CDR2: SNHLY and FYNNEI. This CDR3 is built from 12 residues. V was clipped by 7 bases and J by 2 bases, with 9 bases between them. The CDR3 DNA follows: TGTGCCAGCACAGGGGTGGCCTACGAGCAGTACTTC. Protein: CASTGVAYEQYF.

This rearrangement joins TRBV28 to TRBJ1-4; possible D gene TRBD1, 6 bases. V was trimmed by 8 bases and J by 4 bases, leaving 17 bases between them. Germline CDR1 and CDR2: MDHEN and SYDVKM. CDR3 length: 15 amino acids. The CDR3 is CASLPGRTDNEKLFF. The CDR3 DNA reads TGTGCCAGCCTCCCTGGGAGGACAGATAATGAAAAACTGTTTTTT.

The gene calls are TRBV4-3 and TRBJ2-3; D is uncertain. There are 16 residues in the CDR3. CDR1 LGHNA and CDR2 YSLEER come from the germline V gene. V lost 0 bases and J 2 bases, leaving 12 bases between the germline ends. Written as DNA, the CDR3 is TGCGCCAGCAGCCAAGAACCCGCGCCTGACACAGATACGCAGTATTTT. Amino acids: CASSQEPAPDTDTQYF.

The J gene is TRBJ1-5, the V gene TRBV18; possible D gene TRBD1, 6 bases. Looked up from germline, CDR1 is KGHSH and CDR2 is LQKENI. The length of the CDR3 is 14 residues. Deletions cut 6 bases from V and 4 bases from J, with 13 bases between. The CDR3 loop reads CASSPDRTNQPQHF. CDR3 nucleotides: TGTGCCAGCTCCCCCGACAGGACAAATCAGCCCCAGCATTTT.

The chain joins TRBV30 to TRBJ1-1, with D perhaps matching TRBD1 (5 bases). The CDR3 contains 13 residues. V was pared by 5 bases and J by 8 bases, with 18 bases between. From germline, CDR1 is GTSNPN and CDR2 SVGIG (reference sequence). DNA of the CDR3: TGTGCCTGGGACGGCCTTTTGGGGGTCGAAGCTTTCTTT. Translation: CAWDGLLGVEAFF. The variable domain in full, with the rest retrieved from reference TRBV30 and TRBJ1-1, is SQTIHQWPATLVQPVGSPLSLECTVEGTSNPNLYWYRQAAGRGLQLLFYSVGIGQISSEVPQNLSASRPQDRQFILSSKKLLLSDSGFYLCAWDGLLGVEAFFGQGTRLTVV.

The CDR3 bases are TGTGCCAGCAGCCCTATAAAGACTAGCGGGGGATTCAATGAGCAGTTCTTC. Translated, it gives CASSPIKTSGGFNEQFF. The chain employs TRBV5-8 and TRBJ2-1, with TRBD2 matching 12 bases. Germline lookup yields CDR1 SGHTS and CDR2 YDEGEE. The CDR3 consists of 17 residues. The V and J ends lost 4 bases and 6 bases, in that order; junction bases with no gene match: 11.

V is TRBV5-6 and J is TRBJ2-3; tentative D call: TRBD1 (6 bases). Deletions cut 4 bases from V and 0 bases from J, with 12 bases between. CDR1 and CDR2 from the germline V gene are SGHDT and YYEEEE. The CDR3 extends over 15 amino acids. The CDR3 nucleotides are TGTGCCAGCAGCGCGGTTGACAGGAGCACAGATACGCAGTATTTT. Translation gives CASSAVDRSTDTQYF.

The V and J genes are TRBV5-1 and TRBJ2-7; D unclear. The CDR3 sequence is 15 residues long. With 5 bases removed from V and 2 bases from J, the gap between germline ends came to 17 bases. Germline V gene sequence: CDR1 SGHRS, CDR2 YFSETQ. The CDR3 region is CASSYTGEETYEQYF. The CDR3 DNA is TGCGCCAGCAGTTACACGGGCGAAGAAACCTACGAGCAGTACTTC.

CDR3 DNA sequence: TGCGCCAGCAGCCCAGGGACCCCGAGCTCCTACGAGCAGTACTTC. Its protein is CASSPGTPSSYEQYF. The chain carries TRBV5-1 and TRBJ2-7; the D gene could be TRBD1 or TRBD2 (5 bases each). V shed 4 bases and J shed 0 bases, with 14 bases lying between them. CDR1 SGHRS and CDR2 YFSETQ come from the germline V gene. CDR3 size: 15 residues.

Notes on this clone: The sample carries other DNA sequences with the same CDR3. The chain employs TRBV27 and TRBJ1-5, with a possible D match to TRBD1 (5 bases). CDR1 and CDR2 (germline): MNHEY, SMNVEV (reference sequence). The V end was cut by 2 bases, the J end by 0 bases, with 8 bases between. The length of the CDR3 is 15 residues. CDR3 in DNA: TGTGCCAGCAGTTTAGGGGGGTATAGCAATCAGCCCCAGCATTTT. Protein sequence: CASSLGGYSNQPQHF.

The chain uses TRBV5-1 and TRBJ2-5; a possible D gene is TRBD2 (6 bases). Trimming took off 4 bases at V and 3 bases at J, with 13 bases between the two ends. The CDR3 loop spans 14 amino acids. Germline V gene lookup returns CDR1 SGHRS and CDR2 YFSETQ. In DNA, the CDR3 is TGCGCCAGCAGCCCCCGGTGGAGGGAAGAGACCCAGTACTTC. This sequence encodes CASSPRWREETQYF. Combining the CDR3 with reference TRBV5-1 and TRBJ2-5 gives the whole variable domain KAGVTQTPRYLIKTRGQQVTLSCSPISGHRSVSWYQQTPGQGLQFLFEYFSETQRNKGNFPGRFSGRQFSNSRSEMNVSTLELGDSALYLCASSPRWREETQYFGPGTRLLVL.

The V and J genes are TRBV5-6 and TRBJ2-3; 13 bases are shared with TRBD2. CDR1 and CDR2 (germline): SGHDT, YYEEEE. The CDR3 is 15 amino acids. With V trimmed by 4 bases and J by 4 bases, 3 bases remained unmatched. The chain's CDR3 is CASSAGLAGADTQYF. CDR3 coding DNA: TGTGCCAGCAGCGCCGGACTAGCGGGAGCAGATACGCAGTATTTT. Drawing the rest from reference TRBV5-6 and TRBJ2-3, the complete variable domain is DAGVTQSPTHLIKTRGQQVTLRCSPKSGHDTVSWYQQALGQGPQFIFQYYEEEERQRGNFPDRFSGHQFPNYSSELNVNALLLGDSALYLCASSAGLAGADTQYFGPGTRLTVL.

The chain recombines TRBV6-1 with TRBJ2-5, with 8 bases that match TRBD1. Losses at the gene ends were 5 bases for V and 5 bases for J; bases not matched to a gene: 10. This CDR3 comprises 15 residues. The germline CDR1 and CDR2 sequences are MNHNS and SASEGT. The DNA of the CDR3 is TGTGCCAGCAGTAGATCAGGACAGGGTGGGGAGACCCAGTACTTC. This sequence encodes CASSRSGQGGETQYF.

The rearrangement uses TRBV10-1 and TRBJ2-1; 7 bases are a match to TRBD1. V gave up 6 bases and J gave up 4 bases; unmatched junction bases: 3. The CDR3 consists of 13 residues. Germline lookup yields CDR1 WNHNN and CDR2 SYGVQD (reference sequence). This CDR3 reads CASRQDRYNEQFF. CDR3 DNA sequence: TGCGCCAGCAGACAGGACAGGTACAATGAGCAGTTCTTC.

This chain links TRBV5-6 with TRBJ2-1, with 8 bases lining up with TRBD2. The CDR3 has 15 amino acids. Germline loops: CDR1 SGHDT, CDR2 YYEEEE. Trimming cost V 4 bases and J 8 bases; bases outside gene matches: 11. The CDR3 sequence: CASSLGLAGNDEQFF. CDR3 nucleotides: TGTGCCAGCAGCCTCGGACTAGCAGGTAATGATGAGCAGTTCTTC.

This clone was seen only once. This sequence joins TRBV9 and TRBJ1-1; tentative D call: TRBD1 (5 bases). The CDR3 loop spans 16 amino acids. CDR1 and CDR2 (germline): SGDLS, YYNGEE. V dropped 4 bases and J dropped 1 base, with 17 bases sitting between them. The CDR3 loop reads CASSHTGGGKNTEAFF. The CDR3 DNA reads TGTGCCAGCAGCCACACGGGGGGAGGGAAGAACACTGAAGCTTTCTTT. The variable domain in full, with the rest retrieved from reference TRBV9 and TRBJ1-1, is DSGVTQTPKHLITATGQRVTLRCSPRSGDLSVYWYQQSLDQGLQFLIQYYNGEERAKGNILERFSAQQFPDLHSELNLSSLELGDSALYFCASSHTGGGKNTEAFFGQGTRLTVV.

CDR3: CASRTGVYNEQFF. CDR3 bases: TGTGCCAGCCGGACAGGGGTGTATAATGAGCAGTTCTTC. The gene calls are TRBV6-1 and TRBJ2-1; 9 bases fit TRBD1. Germline V gene lookup returns CDR1 MNHNS and CDR2 SASEGT. The junction had 6 bases not matched to a gene; V was cut back by 8 bases and J by 7 bases. This CDR3 comprises 13 residues.

The V and J genes are TRBV15 and TRBJ2-7; possible D gene TRBD2, 5 bases. This CDR3 comprises 14 residues. Germline V lookup: CDR1 LNHNV, CDR2 YYDKDF (reference sequence). The V gene lost 0 bases and the J gene lost 4 bases, with 10 bases spanning the gap. In DNA form, the CDR3 reads TGTGCCACCAGCAGAGAAGCGGTCGATTACGAGCAGTACTTC. It translates to CATSREAVDYEQYF.

Concerning this clone: Other DNA sequences in the same sample also yield this CDR3. V is TRBV30 and J is TRBJ1-5, with D possibly being TRBD1 (5 bases). V was trimmed by 4 bases and J by 2 bases, leaving 9 bases between them. There are 13 residues in the CDR3. Germline loops: CDR1 GTSNPN, CDR2 SVGIG (reference sequence). In nucleotides, the CDR3 is TGTGCCTGGACCCGGGACGGCAATCAGCCCCAGCATTTT. It codes for CAWTRDGNQPQHF.

V is TRBV27 and J is TRBJ1-6; weak D call: TRBD1 (6 bases). Looked up from germline, CDR1 is MNHEY and CDR2 is SMNVEV (reference sequence). The V end was cut by 0 bases, the J end by 0 bases, with 12 bases between. The CDR3 has 18 residues. The CDR3 sequence: CASSLSRGRSSYNSPLHF. The CDR3 DNA reads TGTGCCAGCAGTTTATCAAGGGGGAGGAGCTCCTATAATTCACCCCTCCACTTT.